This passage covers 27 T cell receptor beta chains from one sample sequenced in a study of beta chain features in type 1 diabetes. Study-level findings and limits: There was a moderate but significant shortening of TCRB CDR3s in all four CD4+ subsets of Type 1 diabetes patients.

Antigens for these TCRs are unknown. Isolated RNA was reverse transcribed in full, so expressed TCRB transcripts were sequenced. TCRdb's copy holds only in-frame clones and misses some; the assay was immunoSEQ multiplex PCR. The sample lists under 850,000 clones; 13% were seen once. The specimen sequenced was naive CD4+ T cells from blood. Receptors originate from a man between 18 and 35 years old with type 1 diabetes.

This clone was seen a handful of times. The CDR3 spells CATSLAQEVNYGYTF. The CDR3 DNA reads as TGTGCCACCTCTCTGGCCCAGGAAGTTAACTATGGCTACACCTTC. V gene TRBV10-3 combines with J gene TRBJ1-2, with no clear D. V was clipped by 10 bases and J by 1 base, with 19 bases between them. The CDR3 runs 15 residues. Germline V gene lookup returns CDR1 ENHRY and CDR2 SYGVKD.

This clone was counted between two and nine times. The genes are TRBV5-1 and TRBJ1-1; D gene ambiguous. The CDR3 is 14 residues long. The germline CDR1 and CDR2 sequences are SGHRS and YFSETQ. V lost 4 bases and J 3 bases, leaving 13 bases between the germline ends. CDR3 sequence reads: CASSPGIGYTEAFF. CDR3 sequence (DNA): TGCGCCAGCAGCCCTGGCATCGGGTACACTGAAGCTTTCTTT.

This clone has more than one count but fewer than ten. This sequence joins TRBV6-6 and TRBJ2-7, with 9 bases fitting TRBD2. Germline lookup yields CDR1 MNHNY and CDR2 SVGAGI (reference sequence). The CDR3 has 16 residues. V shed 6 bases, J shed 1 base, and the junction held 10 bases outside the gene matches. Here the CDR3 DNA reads TGTGCCAGCAGCTCTGCCGCGGGGGGGCGGTCCTACGAGCAGTACTTC. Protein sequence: CASSSAAGGRSYEQYF.

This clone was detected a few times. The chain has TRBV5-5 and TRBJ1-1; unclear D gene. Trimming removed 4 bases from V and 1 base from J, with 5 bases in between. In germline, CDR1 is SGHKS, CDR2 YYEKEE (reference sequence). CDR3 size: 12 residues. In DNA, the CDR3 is TGTGCCAGCAGCCACAAGAACACTGAAGCTTTCTTT. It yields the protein CASSHKNTEAFF.

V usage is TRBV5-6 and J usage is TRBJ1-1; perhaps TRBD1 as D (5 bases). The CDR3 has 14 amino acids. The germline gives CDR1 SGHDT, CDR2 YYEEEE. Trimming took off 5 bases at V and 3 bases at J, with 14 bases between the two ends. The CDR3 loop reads CASSRGALDTEAFF. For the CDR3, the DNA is TGTGCCAGCAGTCGTGGGGCTTTGGACACTGAAGCTTTCTTT. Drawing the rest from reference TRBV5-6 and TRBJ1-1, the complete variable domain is DAGVTQSPTHLIKTRGQQVTLRCSPKSGHDTVSWYQQALGQGPQFIFQYYEEEERQRGNFPDRFSGHQFPNYSSELNVNALLLGDSALYLCASSRGALDTEAFFGQGTRLTVV.

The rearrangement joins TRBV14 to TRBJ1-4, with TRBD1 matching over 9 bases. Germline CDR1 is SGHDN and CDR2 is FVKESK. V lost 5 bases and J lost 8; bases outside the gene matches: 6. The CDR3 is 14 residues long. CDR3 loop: CASSLGQGYEKLFF. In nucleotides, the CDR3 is TGTGCCAGCAGCTTGGGACAGGGATACGAAAAACTGTTTTTT.

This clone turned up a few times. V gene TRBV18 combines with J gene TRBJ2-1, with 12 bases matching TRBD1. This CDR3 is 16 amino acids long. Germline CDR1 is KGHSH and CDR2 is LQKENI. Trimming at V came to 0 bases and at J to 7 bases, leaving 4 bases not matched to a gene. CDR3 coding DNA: TGTGCCAGCTCACCACCGAGGGACAGGGGGCTGAATGAGCAGTTCTTC. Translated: CASSPPRDRGLNEQFF.

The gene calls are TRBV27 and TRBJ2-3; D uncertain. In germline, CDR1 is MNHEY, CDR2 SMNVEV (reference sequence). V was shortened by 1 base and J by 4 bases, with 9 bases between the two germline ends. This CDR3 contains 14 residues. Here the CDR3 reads CASSLYEGADTQYF. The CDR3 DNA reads TGTGCCAGCAGTTTATACGAAGGAGCAGATACGCAGTATTTT.

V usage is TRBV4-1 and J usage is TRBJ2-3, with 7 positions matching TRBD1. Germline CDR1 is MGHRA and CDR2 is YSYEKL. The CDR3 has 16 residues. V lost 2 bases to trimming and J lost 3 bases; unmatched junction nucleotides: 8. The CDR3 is CASSQPRTGVTDTQYF. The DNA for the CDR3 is TGCGCCAGCAGCCAACCCCGAACAGGGGTTACAGATACGCAGTATTTT.

Here the CDR3 DNA reads TGTGCCAGCGTCGGACAGGGAAATCAGCCCCAGCATTTT. Encoded protein: CASVGQGNQPQHF. V gene TRBV2 combines with J gene TRBJ1-5; 8 bases agree with TRBD1. V trimming: 8 bases; J trimming: 4 bases; junction bases outside the gene matches: 4. Per the germline V gene, CDR1 is SNHLY and CDR2 is FYNNEI. The CDR3 covers 13 residues.

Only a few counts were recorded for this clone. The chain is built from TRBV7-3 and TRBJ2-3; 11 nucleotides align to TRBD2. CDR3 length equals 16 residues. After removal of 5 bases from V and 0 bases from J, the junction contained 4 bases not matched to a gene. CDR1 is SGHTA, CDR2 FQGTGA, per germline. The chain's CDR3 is CASSLRLAGSTDTQYF. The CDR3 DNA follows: TGTGCCAGCAGCCTCCGACTAGCGGGGAGCACAGATACGCAGTATTTT.

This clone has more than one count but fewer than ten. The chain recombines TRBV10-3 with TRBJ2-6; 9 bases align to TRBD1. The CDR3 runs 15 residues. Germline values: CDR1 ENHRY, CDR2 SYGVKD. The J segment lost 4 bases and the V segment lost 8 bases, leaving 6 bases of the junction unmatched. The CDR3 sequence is CAILGQGTGANVLTF. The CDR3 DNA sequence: TGTGCCATCCTAGGACAGGGGACCGGGGCCAACGTCCTGACTTTC.

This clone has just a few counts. CDR3 sequence (DNA): TGTGCCAGCAGCTTTTCGGGCTCCTCCGGGACAGGGGCGAAAGAAGCTTTCTTT. It translates to CASSFSGSSGTGAKEAFF. V gene TRBV7-9 combines with J gene TRBJ1-1, with 10 bases aligning to TRBD1. This CDR3 contains 18 residues. With V trimmed by 3 bases and J by 8 bases, 18 bases remained unmatched. CDR1 is SEHNR, CDR2 FQNEAQ, per germline (reference sequence). Full variable domain (missing parts from reference TRBV7-9 and TRBJ1-1): DTGVSQNPRHKITKRGQNVTFRCDPISEHNRLYWYRQTLGQGPEFLTYFQNEAQLEKSRLLSDRFSAERPKGSFSTLEIQRTEQGDSAMYLCASSFSGSSGTGAKEAFFGQGTRLTVV.

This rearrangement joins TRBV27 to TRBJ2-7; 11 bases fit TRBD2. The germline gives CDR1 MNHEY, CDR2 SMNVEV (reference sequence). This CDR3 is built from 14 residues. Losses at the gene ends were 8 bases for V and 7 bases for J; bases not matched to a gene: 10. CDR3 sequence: CASFLLAGGMEQYF. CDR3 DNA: TGTGCCAGCTTTCTTCTAGCGGGGGGCATGGAGCAGTACTTC.

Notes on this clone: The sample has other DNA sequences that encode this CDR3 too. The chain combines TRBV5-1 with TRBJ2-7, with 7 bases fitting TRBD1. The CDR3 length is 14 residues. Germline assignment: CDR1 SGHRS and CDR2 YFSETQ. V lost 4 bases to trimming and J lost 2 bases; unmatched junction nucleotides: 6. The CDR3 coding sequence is TGCGCCAGCAGCCTTGGGACAGAGACCTACGAGCAGTACTTC. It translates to CASSLGTETYEQYF.

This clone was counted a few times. Here the CDR3 reads CAWTLGSNQPQHF. CDR3 nucleotide sequence: TGTGCCTGGACGCTGGGGAGCAATCAGCCCCAGCATTTT. This sequence joins TRBV30 and TRBJ1-5; the D is unclear. Germline assignment: CDR1 GTSNPN and CDR2 SVGIG (reference sequence). The CDR3 is made up of 13 amino acids. Between the trimmed V and J ends, which lost 4 bases and 1 base, there was a span of 8 bases.

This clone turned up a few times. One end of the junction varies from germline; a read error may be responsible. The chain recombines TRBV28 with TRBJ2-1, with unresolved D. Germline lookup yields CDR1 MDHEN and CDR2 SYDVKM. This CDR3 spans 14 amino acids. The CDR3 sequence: CASTLGVSYNEQFF. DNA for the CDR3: TGTGCCAGCACTTTAGGCGTTTCCTACAATGAGCAGTTCTTC.

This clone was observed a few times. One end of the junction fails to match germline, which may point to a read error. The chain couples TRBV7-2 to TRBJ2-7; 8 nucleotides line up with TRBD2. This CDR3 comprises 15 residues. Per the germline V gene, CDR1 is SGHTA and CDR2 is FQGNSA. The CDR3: CASSLAGGTRYEQYF. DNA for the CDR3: TGTGCCAGCAGCCTAGCGGGCGGGACCCGATACGAGCAGTACTTC.

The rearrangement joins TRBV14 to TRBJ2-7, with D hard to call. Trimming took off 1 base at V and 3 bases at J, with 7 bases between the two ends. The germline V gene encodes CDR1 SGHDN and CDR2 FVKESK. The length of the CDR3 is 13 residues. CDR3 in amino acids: CASSQGIFYEQYF. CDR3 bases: TGTGCCAGCAGCCAAGGGATTTTCTACGAGCAGTACTTC.

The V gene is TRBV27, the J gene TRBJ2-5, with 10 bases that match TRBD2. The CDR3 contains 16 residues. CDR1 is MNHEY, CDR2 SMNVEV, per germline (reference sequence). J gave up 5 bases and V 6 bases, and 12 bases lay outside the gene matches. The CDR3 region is CASSKLAGSPWETQYF. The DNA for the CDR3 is TGTGCCAGCAGCAAACTAGCGGGGAGCCCTTGGGAGACCCAGTACTTC.

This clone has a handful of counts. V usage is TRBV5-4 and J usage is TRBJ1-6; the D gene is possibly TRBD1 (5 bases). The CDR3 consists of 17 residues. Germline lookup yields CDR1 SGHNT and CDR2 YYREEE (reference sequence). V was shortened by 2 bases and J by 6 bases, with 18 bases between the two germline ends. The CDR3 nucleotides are TGTGCCAGCAGCTTTGGGCTTGGGGCAGCCGCTAATTCACCCCTCCACTTT. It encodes CASSFGLGAAANSPLHF.

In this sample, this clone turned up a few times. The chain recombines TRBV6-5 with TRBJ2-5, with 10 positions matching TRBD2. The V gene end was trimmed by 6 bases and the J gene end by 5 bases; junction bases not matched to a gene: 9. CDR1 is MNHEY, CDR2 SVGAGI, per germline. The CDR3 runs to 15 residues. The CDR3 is CASSLTGTSDETQYF. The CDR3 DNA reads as TGTGCCAGCAGCTTGACCGGGACTAGCGACGAGACCCAGTACTTC.

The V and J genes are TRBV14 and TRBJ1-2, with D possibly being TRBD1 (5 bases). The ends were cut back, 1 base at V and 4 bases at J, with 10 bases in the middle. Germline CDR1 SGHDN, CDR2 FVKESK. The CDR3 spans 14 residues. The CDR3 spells CASSQARGGYGYTF. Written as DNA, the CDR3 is TGTGCCAGCAGCCAAGCAAGGGGCGGCTATGGCTACACCTTC.

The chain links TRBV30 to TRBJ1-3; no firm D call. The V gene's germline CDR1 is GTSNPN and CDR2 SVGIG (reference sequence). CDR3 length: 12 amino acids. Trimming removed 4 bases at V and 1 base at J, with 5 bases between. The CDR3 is CAWIHSGNTIYF. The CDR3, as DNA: TGTGCCTGGATCCATTCTGGAAACACCATATATTTT.

The DNA of the CDR3 is TGTGCCAGCAGCTTAGCTGGCCGAACCTGGGACACTGAAGCTTTCTTT. This encodes CASSLAGRTWDTEAFF. This sequence joins TRBV7-9 and TRBJ1-1; D is unclear. This CDR3 comprises 16 residues. Germline-derived CDR1 and CDR2 are SEHNR and FQNEAQ (reference sequence). Trimming left V 0 bases short and J 3 bases short, with 14 bases between. The variable domain in full, with the rest retrieved from reference TRBV7-9 and TRBJ1-1, is DTGVSQNPRHKITKRGQNVTFRCDPISEHNRLYWYRQTLGQGPEFLTYFQNEAQLEKSRLLSDRFSAERPKGSFSTLEIQRTEQGDSAMYLCASSLAGRTWDTEAFFGQGTRLTVV.

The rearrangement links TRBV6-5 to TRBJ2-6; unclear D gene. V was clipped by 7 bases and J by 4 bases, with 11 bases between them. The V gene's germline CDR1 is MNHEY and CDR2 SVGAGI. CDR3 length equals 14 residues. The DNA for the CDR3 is TGTGCCAGCACTACGCCGAGGGGGGCCAACGTCCTGACTTTC. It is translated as CASTTPRGANVLTF.

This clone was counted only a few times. CDR3 coding DNA: TGTGCCAGCAGCTTAGCTGGGACAGGGCCTACCGGGGAGCTGTTTTTT. Its translation: CASSLAGTGPTGELFF. The J gene is TRBJ2-2, the V gene TRBV11-2, with TRBD1 matching 9 bases. Unmatched junction bases numbered 5, after V lost 1 base and J lost 5 bases. The CDR3 has 16 amino acids. CDR1 and CDR2 (germline): SGHAT, FQNNGV.